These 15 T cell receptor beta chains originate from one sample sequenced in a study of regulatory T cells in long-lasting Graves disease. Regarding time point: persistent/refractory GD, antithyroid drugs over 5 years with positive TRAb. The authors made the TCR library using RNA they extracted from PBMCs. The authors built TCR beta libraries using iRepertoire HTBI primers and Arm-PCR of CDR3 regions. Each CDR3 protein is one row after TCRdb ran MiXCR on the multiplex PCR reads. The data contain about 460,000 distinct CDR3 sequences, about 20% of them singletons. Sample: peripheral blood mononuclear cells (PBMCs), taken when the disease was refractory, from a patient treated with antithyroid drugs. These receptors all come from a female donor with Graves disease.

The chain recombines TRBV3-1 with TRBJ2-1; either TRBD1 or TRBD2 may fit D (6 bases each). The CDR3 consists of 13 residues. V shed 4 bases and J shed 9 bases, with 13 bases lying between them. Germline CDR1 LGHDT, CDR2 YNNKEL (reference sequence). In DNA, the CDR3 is TGTGCCAGCAGCCCCGGGGGCCGAGCTGAGCAGTTCTTC. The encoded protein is CASSPGGRAEQFF.

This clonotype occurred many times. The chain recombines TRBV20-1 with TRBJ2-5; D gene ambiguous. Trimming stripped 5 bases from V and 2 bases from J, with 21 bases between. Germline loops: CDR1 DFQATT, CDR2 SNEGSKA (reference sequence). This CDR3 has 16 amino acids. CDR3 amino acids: CSAGLGRIFIQETQYF. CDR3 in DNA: TGCAGTGCTGGCTTAGGACGGATCTTCATTCAAGAGACCCAGTACTTC.

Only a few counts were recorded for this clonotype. The CDR3 protein is CASSTTEETQYF. CDR3 in DNA: TGTGCCAGCAGCACGACAGAAGAGACCCAGTACTTC. The rearrangement uses TRBV6-1 and TRBJ2-5, with D possibly being TRBD1 (5 bases). CDR1 and CDR2 (germline): MNHNS, SASEGT. This CDR3 region has 12 residues. V dropped 6 bases and J dropped 3 bases, with 8 bases sitting between them.

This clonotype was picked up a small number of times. The CDR3, as DNA: TGTGCCAGCAGCCTGGGACATTACCAAGAGACCCAGTACTTC. It is translated as CASSLGHYQETQYF. V and J are TRBV27 and TRBJ2-5, with a weak D call TRBD1 (6 bases). The V gene lost 6 bases and the J gene lost 0 bases, with 11 bases spanning the gap. Looked up from germline, CDR1 is MNHEY and CDR2 is SMNVEV (reference sequence). This CDR3 has 14 residues.

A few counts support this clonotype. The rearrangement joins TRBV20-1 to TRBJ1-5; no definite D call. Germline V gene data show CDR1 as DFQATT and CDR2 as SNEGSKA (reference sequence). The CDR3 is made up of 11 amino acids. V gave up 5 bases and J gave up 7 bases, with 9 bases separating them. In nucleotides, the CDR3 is TGCAGTGCTGGGGTGACGCAGCCCCAGCATTTT. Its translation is CSAGVTQPQHF.

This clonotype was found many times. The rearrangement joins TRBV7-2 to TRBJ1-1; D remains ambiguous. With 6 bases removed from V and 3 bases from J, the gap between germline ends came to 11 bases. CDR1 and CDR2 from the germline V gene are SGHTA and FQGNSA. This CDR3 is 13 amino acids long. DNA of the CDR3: TGTGCCAGCAGTTACGGCAGCGACACTGAAGCTTTCTTT. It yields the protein CASSYGSDTEAFF.

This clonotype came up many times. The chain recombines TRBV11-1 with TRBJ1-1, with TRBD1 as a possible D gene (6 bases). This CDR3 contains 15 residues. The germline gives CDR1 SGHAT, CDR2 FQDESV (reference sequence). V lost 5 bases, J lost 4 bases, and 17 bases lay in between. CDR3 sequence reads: CASSRSGGGGTEAFF. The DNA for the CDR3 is TGTGCCAGCAGCCGCTCGGGGGGCGGTGGCACTGAAGCTTTCTTT.

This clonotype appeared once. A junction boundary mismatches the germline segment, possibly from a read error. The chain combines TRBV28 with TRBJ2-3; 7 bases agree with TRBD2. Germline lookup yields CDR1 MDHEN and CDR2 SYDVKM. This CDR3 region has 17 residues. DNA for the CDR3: TGTGCCAGCAGTAGATTAGGTCTAGCGGACACCACAGATGCGCAGTATTTT. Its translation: CASSRLGLADTTDAQYF.

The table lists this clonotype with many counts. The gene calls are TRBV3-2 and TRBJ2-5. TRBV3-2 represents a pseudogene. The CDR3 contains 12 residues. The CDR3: CASSQAVETQYF. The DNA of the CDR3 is TGTGCCAGCAGCCAAGCCGTCGAGACCCAGTACTTC.

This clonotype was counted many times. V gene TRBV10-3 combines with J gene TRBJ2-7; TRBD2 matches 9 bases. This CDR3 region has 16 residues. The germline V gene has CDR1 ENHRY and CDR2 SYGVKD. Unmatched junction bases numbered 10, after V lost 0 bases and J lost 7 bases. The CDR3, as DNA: TGTGCCATCAGTGAGTCGGCGGCGGGAGGGCCGAGGGAGCAGTACTTC. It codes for CAISESAAGGPREQYF.

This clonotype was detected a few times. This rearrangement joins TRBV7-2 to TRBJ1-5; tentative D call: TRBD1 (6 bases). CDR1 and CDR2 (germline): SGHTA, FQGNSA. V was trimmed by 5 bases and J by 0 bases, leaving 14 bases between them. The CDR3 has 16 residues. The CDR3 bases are TGTGCCAGCAGCCTCCGGACAGATTATAGCAATCAGCCCCAGCATTTT. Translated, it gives CASSLRTDYSNQPQHF. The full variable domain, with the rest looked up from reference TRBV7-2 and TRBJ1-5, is GAGVSQSPSNKVTEKGKDVELRCDPISGHTALYWYRQSLGQGLEFLIYFQGNSAPDKSGLPSDRFSAERTGGSVSTLTIQRTQQEDSAVYLCASSLRTDYSNQPQHFGDGTRLSIL.

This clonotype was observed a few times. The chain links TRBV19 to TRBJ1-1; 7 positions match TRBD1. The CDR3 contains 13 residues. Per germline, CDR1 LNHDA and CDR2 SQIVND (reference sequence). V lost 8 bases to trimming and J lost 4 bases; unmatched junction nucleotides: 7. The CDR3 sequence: CASGKTGFTEAFF. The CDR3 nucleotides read TGTGCCAGTGGGAAGACAGGGTTCACTGAAGCTTTCTTT.

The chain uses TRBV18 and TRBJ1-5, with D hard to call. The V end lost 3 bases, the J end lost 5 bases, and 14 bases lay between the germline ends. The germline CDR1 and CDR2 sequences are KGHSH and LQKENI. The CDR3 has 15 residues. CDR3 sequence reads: CASSPGEGSYQPQHF. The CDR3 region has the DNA TGTGCCAGCTCACCCGGGGAGGGTTCGTATCAGCCCCAGCATTTT.

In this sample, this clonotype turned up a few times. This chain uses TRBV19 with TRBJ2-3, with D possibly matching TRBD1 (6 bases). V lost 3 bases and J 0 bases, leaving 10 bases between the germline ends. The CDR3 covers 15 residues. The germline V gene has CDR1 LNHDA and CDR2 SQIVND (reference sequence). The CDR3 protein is CASSMFGQSTDTQYF. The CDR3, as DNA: TGTGCCAGTAGTATGTTTGGACAGAGCACAGATACGCAGTATTTT. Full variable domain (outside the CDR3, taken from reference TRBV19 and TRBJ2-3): DGGITQSPKYLFRKEGQNVTLSCEQNLNHDAMYWYRQDPGQGLRLIYYSQIVNDFQKGDIAEGYSVSREKKESFPLTVTSAQKNPTAFYLCASSMFGQSTDTQYFGPGTRLTVL.

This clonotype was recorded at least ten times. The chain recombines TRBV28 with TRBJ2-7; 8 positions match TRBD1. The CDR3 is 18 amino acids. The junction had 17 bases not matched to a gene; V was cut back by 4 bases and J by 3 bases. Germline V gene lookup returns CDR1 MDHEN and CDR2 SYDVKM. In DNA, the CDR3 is TGTGCCAGCAGTTGTATGAGCCCCCTGGGACAGGCTAACTACGAGCAGTACTTC. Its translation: CASSCMSPLGQANYEQYF.